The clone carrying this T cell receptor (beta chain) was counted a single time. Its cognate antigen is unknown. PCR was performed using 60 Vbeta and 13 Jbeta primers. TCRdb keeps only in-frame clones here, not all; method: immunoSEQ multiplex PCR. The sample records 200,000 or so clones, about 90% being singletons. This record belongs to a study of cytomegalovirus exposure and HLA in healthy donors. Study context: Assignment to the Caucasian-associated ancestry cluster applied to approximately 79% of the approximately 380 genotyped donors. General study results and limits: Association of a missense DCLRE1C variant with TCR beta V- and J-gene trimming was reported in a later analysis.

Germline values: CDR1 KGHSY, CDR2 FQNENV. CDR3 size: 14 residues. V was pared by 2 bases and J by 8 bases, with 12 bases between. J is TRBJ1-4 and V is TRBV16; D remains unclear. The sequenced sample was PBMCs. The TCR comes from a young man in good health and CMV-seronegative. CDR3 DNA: TGTGCCAGCAGCCAAAACCAACTGGGCGAAAAACTGTTTTTT. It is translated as CASSQNQLGEKLFF.